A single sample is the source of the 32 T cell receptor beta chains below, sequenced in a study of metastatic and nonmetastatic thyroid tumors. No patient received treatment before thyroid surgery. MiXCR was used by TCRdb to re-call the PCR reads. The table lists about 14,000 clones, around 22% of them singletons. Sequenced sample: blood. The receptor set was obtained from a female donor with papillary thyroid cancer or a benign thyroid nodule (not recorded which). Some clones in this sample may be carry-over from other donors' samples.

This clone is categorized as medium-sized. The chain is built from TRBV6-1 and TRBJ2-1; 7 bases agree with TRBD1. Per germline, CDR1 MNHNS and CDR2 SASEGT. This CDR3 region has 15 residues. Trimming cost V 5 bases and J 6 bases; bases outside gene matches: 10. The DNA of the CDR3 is TGTGCCAGCAGTACAGGGGAAGGGACGGCCAATGAGCAGTTCTTC. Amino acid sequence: CASSTGEGTANEQFF.

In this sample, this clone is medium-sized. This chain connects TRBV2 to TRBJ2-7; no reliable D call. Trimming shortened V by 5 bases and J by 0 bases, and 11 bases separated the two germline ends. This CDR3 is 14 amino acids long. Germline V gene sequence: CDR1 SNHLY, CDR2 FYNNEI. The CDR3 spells CASSKDPYSYEQYF. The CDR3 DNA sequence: TGTGCCAGCAGTAAGGACCCATACTCCTACGAGCAGTACTTC.

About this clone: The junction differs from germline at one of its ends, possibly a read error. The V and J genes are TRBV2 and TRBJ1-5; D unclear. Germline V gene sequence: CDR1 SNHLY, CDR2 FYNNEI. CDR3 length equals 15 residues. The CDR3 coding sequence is TGTGCCAGCAGTGAAAAGTTATGGGGAAATCATCCCCATCATTTT. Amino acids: CASSEKLWGNHPHHF.

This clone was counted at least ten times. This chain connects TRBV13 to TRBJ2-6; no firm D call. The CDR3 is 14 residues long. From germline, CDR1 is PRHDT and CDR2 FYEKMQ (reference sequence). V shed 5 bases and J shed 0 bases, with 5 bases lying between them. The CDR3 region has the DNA TGTGCCAGCAGCGTGAGCTCTGGGGCCAACGTCCTGACTTTC. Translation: CASSVSSGANVLTF.

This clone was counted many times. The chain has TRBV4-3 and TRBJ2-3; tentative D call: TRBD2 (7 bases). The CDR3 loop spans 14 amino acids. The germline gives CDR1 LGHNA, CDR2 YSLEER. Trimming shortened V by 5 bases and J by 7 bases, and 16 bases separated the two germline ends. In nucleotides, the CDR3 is TGCGCCAGCAGCGGGGGGGCAGAGGTAAATACGCAGTATTTT. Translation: CASSGGAEVNTQYF.

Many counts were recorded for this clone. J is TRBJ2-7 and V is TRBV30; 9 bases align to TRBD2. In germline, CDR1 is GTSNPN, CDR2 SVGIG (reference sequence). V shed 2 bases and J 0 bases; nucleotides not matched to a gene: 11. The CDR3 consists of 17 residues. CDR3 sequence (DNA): TGTGCCTGGAGTCCCCCCCCCAGACTAGCGGTCTCCTACGAGCAGTACTTC. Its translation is CAWSPPPRLAVSYEQYF.

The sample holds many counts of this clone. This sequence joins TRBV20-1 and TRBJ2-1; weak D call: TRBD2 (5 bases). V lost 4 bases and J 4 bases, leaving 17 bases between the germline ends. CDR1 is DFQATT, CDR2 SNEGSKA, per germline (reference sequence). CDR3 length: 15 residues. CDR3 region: CSATNPSRLYNEQFF. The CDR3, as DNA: TGCAGTGCTACTAATCCTAGCCGACTTTACAATGAGCAGTTCTTC.

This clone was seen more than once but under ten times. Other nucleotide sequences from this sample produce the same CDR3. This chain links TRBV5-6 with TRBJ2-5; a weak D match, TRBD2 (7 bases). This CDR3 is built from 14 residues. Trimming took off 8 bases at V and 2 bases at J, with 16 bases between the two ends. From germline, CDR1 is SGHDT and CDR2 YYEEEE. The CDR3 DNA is TGTGCCAGTAGTCTTGCGGGGGCACAAGAGACCCAGTACTTC. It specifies CASSLAGAQETQYF.

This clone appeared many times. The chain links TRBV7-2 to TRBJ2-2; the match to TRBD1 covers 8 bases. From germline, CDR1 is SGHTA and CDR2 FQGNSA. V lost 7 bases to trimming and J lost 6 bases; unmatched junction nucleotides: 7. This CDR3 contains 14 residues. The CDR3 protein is CASTLDREAGELFF. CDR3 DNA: TGTGCCAGCACCCTGGACAGGGAAGCCGGGGAGCTGTTTTTT.

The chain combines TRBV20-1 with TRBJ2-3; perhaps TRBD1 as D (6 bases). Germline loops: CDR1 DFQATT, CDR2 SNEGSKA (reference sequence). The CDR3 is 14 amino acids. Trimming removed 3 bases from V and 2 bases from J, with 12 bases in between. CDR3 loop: CSARWDIFTDTQYF. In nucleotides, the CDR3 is TGCAGTGCTAGGTGGGACATCTTCACAGATACGCAGTATTTT.

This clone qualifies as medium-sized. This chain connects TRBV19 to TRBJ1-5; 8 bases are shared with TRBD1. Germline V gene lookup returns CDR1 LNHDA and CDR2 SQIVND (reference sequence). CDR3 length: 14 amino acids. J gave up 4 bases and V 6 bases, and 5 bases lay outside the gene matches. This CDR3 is CASSRTGRNQPQHF. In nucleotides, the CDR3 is TGTGCCAGTAGCCGGACAGGGAGAAATCAGCCCCAGCATTTT.

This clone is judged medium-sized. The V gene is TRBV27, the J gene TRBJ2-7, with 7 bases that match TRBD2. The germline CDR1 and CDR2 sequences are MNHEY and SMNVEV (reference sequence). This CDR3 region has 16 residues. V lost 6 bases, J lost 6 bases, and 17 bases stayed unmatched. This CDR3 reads CASRPYDGGRSTEQYF. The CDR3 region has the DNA TGTGCCAGCAGACCGTATGATGGCGGGAGATCTACCGAGCAGTACTTC.

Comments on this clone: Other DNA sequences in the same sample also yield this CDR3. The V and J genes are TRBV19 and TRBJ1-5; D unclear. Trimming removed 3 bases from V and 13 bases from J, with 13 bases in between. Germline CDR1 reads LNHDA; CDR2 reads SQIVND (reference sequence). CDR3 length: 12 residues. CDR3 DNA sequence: TGTGCCAGTAGTATCTCACGGGAACCACAGCATTTT. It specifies CASSISREPQHF.

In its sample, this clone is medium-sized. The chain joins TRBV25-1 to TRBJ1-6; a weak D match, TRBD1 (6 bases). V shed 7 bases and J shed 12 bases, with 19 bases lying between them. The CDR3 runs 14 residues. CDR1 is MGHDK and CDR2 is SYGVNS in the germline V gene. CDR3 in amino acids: CASIKSGGAGPLHF. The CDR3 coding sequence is TGTGCCAGCATAAAGTCCGGGGGCGCCGGACCCCTCCACTTT.

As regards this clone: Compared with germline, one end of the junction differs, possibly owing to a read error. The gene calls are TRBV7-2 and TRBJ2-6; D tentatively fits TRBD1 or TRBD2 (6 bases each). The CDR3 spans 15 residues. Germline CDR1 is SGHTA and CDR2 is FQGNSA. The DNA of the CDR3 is TGTGTCAGCAGCTTAGGGGGGACTGGGGCCAACGTCCTGACTTTC. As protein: CVSSLGGTGANVLTF.

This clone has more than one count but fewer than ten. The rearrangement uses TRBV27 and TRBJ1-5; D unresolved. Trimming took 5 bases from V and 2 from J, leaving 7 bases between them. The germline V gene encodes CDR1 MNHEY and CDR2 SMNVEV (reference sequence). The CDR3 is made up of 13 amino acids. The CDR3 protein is CASSREGNQPQHF. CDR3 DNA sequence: TGTGCCAGCAGTCGGGAGGGCAATCAGCCCCAGCATTTT.

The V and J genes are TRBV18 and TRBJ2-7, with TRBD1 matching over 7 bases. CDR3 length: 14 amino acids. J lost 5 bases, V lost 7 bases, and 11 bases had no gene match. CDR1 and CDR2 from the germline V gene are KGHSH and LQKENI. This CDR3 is CASYTQQGSDEQYF. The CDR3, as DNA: TGTGCCAGCTACACGCAACAGGGGTCAGACGAGCAGTACTTC.

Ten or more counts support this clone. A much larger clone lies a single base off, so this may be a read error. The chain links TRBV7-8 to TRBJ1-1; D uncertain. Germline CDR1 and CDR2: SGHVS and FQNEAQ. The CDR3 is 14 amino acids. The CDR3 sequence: CASRFERRNTEAFF. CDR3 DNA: TGTGCCAGCCGCTTCGAAAGACGGAACACTGAAGCTTTCTTT.

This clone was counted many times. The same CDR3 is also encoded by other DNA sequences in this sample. CDR3 nucleotides: TGTGCCAGCAGTGAATCCCGCCGGGACGGCGTCGAAGCTTTCTTT. It is translated as CASSESRRDGVEAFF. This chain connects TRBV25-1 to TRBJ1-1, with a tentative D call TRBD1 (5 bases). In germline, CDR1 is MGHDK, CDR2 SYGVNS. This CDR3 comprises 15 residues. Trimming pared 1 base from V and 8 bases from J, leaving 17 bases between.

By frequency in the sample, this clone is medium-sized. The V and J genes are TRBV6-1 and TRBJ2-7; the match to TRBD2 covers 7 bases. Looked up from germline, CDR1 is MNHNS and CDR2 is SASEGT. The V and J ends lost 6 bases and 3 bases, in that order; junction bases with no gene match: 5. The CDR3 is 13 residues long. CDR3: CASRNSGLYEQYF. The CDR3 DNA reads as TGTGCCAGCAGGAATAGCGGGCTCTACGAGCAGTACTTC.

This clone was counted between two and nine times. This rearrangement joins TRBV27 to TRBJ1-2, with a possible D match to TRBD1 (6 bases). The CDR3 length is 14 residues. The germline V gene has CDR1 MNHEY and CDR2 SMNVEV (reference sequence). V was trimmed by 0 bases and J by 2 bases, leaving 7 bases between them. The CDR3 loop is CASSLSDRNYGYTF. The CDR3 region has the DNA TGTGCCAGCAGTTTATCCGACAGGAACTATGGCTACACCTTC.

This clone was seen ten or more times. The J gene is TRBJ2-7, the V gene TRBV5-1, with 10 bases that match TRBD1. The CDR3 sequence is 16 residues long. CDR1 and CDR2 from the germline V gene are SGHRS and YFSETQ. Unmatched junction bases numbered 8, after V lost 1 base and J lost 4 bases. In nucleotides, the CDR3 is TGCGCCAGCAGCTTGAGCATGGGGACAGGGGCGTACGAGCAGTACTTC. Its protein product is CASSLSMGTGAYEQYF.

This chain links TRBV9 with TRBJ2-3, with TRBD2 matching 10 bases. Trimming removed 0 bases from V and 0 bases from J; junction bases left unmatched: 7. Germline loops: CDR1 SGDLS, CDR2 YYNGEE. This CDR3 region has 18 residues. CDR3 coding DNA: TGTGCCAGCAGCGTAGTCGGACTAGCGGTTTCTAGCACAGATACGCAGTATTTT. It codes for CASSVVGLAVSSTDTQYF.

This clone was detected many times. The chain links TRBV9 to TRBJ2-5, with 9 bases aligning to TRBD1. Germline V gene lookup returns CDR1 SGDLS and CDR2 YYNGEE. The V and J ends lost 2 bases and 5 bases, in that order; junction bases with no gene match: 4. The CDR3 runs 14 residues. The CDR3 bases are TGTGCCAGCAGCGTGAACAGGGGGCATGAGACCCAGTACTTC. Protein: CASSVNRGHETQYF.

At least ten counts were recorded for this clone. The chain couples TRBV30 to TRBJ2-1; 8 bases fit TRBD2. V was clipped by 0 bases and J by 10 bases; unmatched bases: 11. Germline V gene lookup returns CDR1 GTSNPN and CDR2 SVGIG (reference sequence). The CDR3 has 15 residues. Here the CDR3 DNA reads TGTGCCTGGAGTGTACCCGGGACTAGGATTGGCGAGCAGTTCTTC. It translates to CAWSVPGTRIGEQFF.

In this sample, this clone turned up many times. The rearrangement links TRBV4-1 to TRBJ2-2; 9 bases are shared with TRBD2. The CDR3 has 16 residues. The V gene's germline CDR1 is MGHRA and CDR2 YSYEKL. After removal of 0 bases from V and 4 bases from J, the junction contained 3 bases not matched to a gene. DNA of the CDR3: TGCGCCAGCAGCCAAGAGCGGGGGGGCCTCACCGGGGAGCTGTTTTTT. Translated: CASSQERGGLTGELFF.

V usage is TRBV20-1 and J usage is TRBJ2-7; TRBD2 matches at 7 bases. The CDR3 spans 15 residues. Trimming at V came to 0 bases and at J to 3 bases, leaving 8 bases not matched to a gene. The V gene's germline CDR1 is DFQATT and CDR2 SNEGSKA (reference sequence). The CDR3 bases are TGCAGTGCTAGAGATTGGGGGGGGTCCGGCTACGAGCAGTACTTC. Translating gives CSARDWGGSGYEQYF.

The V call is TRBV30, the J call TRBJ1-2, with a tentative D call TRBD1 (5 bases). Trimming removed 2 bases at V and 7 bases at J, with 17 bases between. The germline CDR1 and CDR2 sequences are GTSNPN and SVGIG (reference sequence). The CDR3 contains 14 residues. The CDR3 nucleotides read TGTGCCTGGAGTTATGGACTCAGCCAGGGTGGCTACACCTTC. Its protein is CAWSYGLSQGGYTF.

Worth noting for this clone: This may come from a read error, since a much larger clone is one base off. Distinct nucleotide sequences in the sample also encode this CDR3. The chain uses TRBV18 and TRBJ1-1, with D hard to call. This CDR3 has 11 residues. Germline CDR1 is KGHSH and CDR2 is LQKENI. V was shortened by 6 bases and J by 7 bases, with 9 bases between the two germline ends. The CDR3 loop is CASSSPGEAFF. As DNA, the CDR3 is TGTGCCAGCTCGTCACCGGGTGAAGCTTTCTTT.

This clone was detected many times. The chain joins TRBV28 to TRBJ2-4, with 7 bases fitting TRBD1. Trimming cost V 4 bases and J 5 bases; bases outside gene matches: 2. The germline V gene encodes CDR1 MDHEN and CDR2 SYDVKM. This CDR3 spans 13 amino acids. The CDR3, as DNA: TGTGCCAGCAGTTACGGGACAGAAAACATTCAGTACTTC. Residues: CASSYGTENIQYF.

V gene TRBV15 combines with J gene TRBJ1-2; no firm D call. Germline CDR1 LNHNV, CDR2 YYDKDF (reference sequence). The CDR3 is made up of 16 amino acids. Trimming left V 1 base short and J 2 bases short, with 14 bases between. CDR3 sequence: CATSRVLGWANYGYTF. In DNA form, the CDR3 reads TGTGCCACCAGCAGAGTACTGGGATGGGCAAACTATGGCTACACCTTC.

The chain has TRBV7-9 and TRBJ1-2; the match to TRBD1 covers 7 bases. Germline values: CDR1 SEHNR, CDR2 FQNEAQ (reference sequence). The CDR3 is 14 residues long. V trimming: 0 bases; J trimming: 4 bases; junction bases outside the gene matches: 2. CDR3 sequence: CASSLAGQSYGYTF. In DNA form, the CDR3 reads TGTGCCAGCAGCTTAGCGGGACAGAGCTATGGCTACACCTTC.